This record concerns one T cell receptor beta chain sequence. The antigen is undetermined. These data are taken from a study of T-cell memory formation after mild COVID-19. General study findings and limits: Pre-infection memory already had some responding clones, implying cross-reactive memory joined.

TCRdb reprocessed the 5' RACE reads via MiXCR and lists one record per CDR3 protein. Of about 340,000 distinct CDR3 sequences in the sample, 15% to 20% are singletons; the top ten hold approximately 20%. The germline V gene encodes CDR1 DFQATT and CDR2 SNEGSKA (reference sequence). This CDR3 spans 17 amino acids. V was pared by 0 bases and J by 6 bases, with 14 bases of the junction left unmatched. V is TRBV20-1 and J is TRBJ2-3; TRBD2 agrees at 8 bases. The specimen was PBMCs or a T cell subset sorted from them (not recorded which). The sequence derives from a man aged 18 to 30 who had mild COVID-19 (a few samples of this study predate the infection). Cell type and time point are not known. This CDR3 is CSARDVRGSGGGDTQYF. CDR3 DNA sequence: TGCAGTGCTAGAGATGTTAGAGGCAGCGGGGGTGGTGATACGCAGTATTTT.